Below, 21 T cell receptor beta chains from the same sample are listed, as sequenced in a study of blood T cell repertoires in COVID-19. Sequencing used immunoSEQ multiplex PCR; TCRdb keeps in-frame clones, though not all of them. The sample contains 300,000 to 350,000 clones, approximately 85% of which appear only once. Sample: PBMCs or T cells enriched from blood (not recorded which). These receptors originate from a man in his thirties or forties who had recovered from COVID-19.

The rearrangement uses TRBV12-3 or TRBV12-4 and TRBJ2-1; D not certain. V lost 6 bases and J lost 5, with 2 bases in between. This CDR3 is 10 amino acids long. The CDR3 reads CASSDNEQFF. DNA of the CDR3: TGTGCCAGCAGCGACAATGAGCAGTTCTTC.

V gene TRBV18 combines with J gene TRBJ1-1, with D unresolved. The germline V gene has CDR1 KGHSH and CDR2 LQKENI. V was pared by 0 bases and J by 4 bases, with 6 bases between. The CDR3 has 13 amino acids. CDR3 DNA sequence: TGTGCCAGCTCACCACCAGTCGGCACTGAAGCTTTCTTT. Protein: CASSPPVGTEAFF.

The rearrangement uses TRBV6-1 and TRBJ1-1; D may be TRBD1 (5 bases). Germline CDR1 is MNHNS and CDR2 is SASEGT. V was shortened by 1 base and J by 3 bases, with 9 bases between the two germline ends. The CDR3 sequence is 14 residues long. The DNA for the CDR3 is TGTGCCAGCAGTGAAGTCGGGGGGGACACTGAAGCTTTCTTT. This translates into CASSEVGGDTEAFF.

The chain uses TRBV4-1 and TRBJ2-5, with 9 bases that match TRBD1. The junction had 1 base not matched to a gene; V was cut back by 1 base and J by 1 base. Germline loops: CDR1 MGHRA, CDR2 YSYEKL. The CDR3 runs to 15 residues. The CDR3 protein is CASSQGDRAQETQYF. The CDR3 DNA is TGCGCCAGCAGCCAAGGGGACAGGGCCCAAGAGACCCAGTACTTC.

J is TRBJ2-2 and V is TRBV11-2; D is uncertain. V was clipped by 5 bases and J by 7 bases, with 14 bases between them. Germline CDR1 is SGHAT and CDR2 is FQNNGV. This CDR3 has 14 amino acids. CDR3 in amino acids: CASSAGALNGELFF. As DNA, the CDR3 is TGTGCCAGCAGCGCCGGTGCGCTGAACGGGGAGCTGTTTTTT.

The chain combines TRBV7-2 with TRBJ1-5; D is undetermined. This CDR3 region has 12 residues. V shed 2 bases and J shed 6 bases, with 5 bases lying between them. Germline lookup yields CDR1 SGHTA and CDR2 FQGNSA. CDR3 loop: CASSLIGQPQHF. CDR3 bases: TGTGCCAGCAGCTTAATCGGTCAGCCCCAGCATTTT.

CDR3 residues: CASSQGKPLEGYEQYF. CDR3 bases: TGTGCCAGCAGCCAAGGGAAGCCTTTAGAGGGCTACGAGCAGTACTTC. The chain links TRBV3-1 (or the pseudogene TRBV3-2) to TRBJ2-7; a possible D gene is TRBD2 (5 bases). Germline V gene lookup returns CDR1 LGHDT and CDR2 YNNKEL (reference sequence). This CDR3 spans 16 amino acids. Trimming cost V 1 base and J 3 bases, with 16 bases left between them.

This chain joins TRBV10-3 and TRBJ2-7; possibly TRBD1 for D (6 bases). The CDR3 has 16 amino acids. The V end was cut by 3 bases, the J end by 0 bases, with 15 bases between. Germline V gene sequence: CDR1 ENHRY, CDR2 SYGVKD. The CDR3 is CAISDPPRQASYEQYF. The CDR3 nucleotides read TGTGCCATCAGTGACCCACCGAGACAGGCCTCCTACGAGCAGTACTTC.

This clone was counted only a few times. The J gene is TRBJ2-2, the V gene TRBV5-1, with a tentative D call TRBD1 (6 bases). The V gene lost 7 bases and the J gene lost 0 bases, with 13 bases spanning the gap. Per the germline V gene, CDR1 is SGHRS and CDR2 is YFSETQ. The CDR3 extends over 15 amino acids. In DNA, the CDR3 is TGCGCCAGCGGGGTAGGGACAACGAACACCGGGGAGCTGTTTTTT. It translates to CASGVGTTNTGELFF.

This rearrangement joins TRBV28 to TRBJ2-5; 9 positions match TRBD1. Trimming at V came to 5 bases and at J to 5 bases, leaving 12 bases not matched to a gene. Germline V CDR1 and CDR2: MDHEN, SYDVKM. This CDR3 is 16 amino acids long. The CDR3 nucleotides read TGTGCCAGCAGTCCGGCCGGGACAGGGTTGCGCGAGACCCAGTACTTC. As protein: CASSPAGTGLRETQYF.

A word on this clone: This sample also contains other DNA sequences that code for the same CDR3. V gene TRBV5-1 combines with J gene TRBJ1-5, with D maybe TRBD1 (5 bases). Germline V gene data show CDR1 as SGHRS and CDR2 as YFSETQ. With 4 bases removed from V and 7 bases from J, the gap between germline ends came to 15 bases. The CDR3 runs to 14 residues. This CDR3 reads CASSLDRGDQPQHF. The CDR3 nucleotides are TGCGCCAGCAGCCTGGACCGGGGGGACCAGCCCCAGCATTTT.

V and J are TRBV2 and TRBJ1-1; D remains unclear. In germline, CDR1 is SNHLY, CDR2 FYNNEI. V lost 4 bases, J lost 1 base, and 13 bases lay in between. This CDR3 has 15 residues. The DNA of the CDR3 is TGTGCCAGCAGTGCTGATGCAGGCGCGAACACTGAAGCTTTCTTT. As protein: CASSADAGANTEAFF. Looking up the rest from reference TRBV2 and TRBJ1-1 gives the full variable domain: EPEVTQTPSHQVTQMGQEVILRCVPISNHLYFYWYRQILGQKVEFLVSFYNNEISEKSEIFDDQFSVERPDGSNFTLKIRSTKLEDSAMYFCASSADAGANTEAFFGQGTRLTVV.

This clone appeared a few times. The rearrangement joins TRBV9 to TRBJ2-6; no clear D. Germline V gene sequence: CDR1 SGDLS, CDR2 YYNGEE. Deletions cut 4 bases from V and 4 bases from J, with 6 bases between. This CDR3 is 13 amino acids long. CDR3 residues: CASSKEGANVLTF. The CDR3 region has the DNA TGTGCCAGCAGCAAAGAGGGGGCCAACGTCCTGACTTTC.

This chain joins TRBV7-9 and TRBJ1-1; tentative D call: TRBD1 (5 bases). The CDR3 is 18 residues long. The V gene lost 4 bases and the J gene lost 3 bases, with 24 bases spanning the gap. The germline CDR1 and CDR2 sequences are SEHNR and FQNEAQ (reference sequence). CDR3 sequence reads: CASSSWWPTGTADTEAFF. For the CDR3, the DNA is TGTGCCAGCAGCTCCTGGTGGCCAACAGGAACCGCGGACACTGAAGCTTTCTTT.

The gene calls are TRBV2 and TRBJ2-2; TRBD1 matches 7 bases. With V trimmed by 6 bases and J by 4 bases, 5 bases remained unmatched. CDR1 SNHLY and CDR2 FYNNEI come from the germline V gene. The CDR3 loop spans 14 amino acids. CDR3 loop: CASRRQGPTGELFF. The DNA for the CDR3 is TGTGCCAGCAGGCGACAGGGTCCCACCGGGGAGCTGTTTTTT.

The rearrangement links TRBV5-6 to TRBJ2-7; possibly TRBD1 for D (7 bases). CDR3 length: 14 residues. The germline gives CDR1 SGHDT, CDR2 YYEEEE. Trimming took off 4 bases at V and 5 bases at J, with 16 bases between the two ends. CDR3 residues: CASSLTGRINEQYF. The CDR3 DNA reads TGTGCCAGCAGCCTGACAGGGAGGATCAACGAGCAGTACTTC.

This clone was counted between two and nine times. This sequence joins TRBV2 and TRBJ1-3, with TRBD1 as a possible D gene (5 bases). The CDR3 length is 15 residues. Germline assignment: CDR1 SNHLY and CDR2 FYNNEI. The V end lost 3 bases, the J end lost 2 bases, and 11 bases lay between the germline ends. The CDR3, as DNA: TGTGCCAGCAGTGATGGGCCAGGGCCTGGAAACACCATATATTTT. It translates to CASSDGPGPGNTIYF.

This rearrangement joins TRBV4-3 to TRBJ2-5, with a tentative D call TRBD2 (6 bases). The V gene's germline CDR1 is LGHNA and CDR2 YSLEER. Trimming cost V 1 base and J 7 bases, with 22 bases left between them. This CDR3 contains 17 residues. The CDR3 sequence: CASSQAGTRLRHGTQYF. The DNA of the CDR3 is TGCGCCAGCAGCCAAGCCGGGACTCGACTCCGCCACGGGACCCAGTACTTC.

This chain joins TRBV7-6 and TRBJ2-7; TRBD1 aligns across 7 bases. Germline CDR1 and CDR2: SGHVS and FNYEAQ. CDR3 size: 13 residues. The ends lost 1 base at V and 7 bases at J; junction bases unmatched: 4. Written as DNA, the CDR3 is TGTGCCAGCAGCTTAGGGGACAGAGAGGAGCAGTACTTC. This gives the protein CASSLGDREEQYF.

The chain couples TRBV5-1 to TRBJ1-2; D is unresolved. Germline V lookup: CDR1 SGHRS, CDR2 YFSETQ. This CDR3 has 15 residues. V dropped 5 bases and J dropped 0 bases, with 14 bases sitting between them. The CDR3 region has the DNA TGCGCCAGCAGACGTGAATACGCAGCTAACTATGGCTACACCTTC. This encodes CASRREYAANYGYTF.

The CDR3: CASRTDSGANVLTF. The CDR3 region has the DNA TGTGCCAGCAGGACAGACTCTGGGGCCAACGTCCTGACTTTC. The chain carries TRBV10-3 and TRBJ2-6, with D perhaps TRBD1 (6 bases). The CDR3 is made up of 14 amino acids. V dropped 10 bases and J dropped 0 bases, with 10 bases sitting between them. Germline CDR1 is ENHRY and CDR2 is SYGVKD.